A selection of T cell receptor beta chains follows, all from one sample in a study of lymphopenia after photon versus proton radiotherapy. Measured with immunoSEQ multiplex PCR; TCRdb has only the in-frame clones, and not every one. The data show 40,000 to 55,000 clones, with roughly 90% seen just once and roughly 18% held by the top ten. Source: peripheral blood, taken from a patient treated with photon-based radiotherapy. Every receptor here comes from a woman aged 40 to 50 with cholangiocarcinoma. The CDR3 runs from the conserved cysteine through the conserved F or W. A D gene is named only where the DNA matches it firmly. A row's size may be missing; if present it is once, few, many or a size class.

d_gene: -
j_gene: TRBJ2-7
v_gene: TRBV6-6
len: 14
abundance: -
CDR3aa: CASSYSGAIHEQYF
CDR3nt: TGTGCCAGCAGTTACTCGGGGGCCATCCACGAGCAGTACTTC

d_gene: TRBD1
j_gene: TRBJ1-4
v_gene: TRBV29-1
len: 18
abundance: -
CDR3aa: CSVPDPGQGAFSYEKLFF
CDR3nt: TGCAGCGTTCCCGATCCGGGACAGGGGGCTTTTTCCTATGAAAAACTGTTTTTT

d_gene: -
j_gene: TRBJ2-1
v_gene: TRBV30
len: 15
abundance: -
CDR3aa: CAFRLFSTSYNEQFF
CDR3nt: TGTGCCTTCCGACTATTTTCTACCTCCTACAATGAGCAGTTCTTC

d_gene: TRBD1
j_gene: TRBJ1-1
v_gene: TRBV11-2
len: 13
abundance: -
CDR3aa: CASSLRDRTEAFF
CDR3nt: TGTGCCAGCAGCTTAAGGGACAGGACTGAAGCTTTCTTT

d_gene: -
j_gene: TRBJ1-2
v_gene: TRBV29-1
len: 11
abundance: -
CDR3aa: CSVVGGAGYTF
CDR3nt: TGCAGCGTTGTAGGAGGAGCTGGCTACACCTTC

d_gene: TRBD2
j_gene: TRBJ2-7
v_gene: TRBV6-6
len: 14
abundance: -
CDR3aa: CASTPAGPNYEQYF
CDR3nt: TGTGCCAGCACCCCAGCGGGGCCAAACTACGAGCAGTACTTC

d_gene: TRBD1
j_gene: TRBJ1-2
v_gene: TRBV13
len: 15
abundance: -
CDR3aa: CASSLGLYDRDGYTF
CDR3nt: TGTGCCAGCAGCTTAGGCCTGTATGACAGGGATGGCTACACCTTC

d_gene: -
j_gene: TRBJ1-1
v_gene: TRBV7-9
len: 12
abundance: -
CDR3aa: CASSRTDTEAFF
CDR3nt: TGTGCCAGCAGCCGTACGGACACTGAAGCTTTCTTT

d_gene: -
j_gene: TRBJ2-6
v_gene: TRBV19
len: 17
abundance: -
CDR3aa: CASSNEGEISGANVLTF
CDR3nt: TGTGCCAGTAGTAATGAGGGGGAGATCTCTGGGGCCAACGTCCTGACTTTC

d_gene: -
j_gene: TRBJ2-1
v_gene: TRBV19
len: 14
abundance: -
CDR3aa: CASMNRYEDYEQFF
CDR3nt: TGTGCCAGTATGAACAGATATGAAGATTATGAGCAGTTCTTC

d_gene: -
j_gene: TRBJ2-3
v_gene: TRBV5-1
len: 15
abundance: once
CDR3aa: CASSLAASSTDTQYF
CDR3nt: TGCGCCAGCAGCTTGGCGGCCAGTAGCACAGATACGCAGTATTTT

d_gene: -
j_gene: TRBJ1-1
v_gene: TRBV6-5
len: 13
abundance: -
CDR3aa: CASRDTVNTEAFF
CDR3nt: TGTGCCAGCAGAGACACAGTGAACACTGAAGCTTTCTTT

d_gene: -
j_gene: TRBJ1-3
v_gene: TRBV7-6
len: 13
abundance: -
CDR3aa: CASSLGGFDTIYF
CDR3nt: TGTGCCAGCAGCTTAGGAGGGTTTGACACCATATATTTT

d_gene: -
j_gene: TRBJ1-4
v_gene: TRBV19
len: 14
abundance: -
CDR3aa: CASSMKGVREKLFF
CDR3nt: TGTGCCAGTAGTATGAAGGGGGTTCGTGAAAAACTGTTTTTT

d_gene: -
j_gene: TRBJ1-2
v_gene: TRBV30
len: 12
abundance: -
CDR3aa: CAWTKRVYGYTF
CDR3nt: TGTGCCTGGACTAAAAGGGTCTATGGCTACACCTTC

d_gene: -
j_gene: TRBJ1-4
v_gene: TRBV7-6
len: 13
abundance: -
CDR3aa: CASSLEGGEKLFF
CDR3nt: TGTGCCAGCAGCTTAGAGGGGGGAGAAAAACTGTTTTTT

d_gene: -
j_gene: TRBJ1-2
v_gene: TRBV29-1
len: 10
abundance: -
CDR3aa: CSVGVDGYTF
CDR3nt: TGCAGCGTGGGGGTAGATGGCTACACCTTC

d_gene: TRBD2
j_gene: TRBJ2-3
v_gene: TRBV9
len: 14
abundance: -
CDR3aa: CASSVSSGTDTQYF
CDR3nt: TGTGCCAGCAGCGTATCTAGCGGAACAGATACGCAGTATTTT

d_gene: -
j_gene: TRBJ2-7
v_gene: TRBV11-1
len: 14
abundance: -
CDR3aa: CASSVPGGSYEQYF
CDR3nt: TGTGCCAGCAGCGTCCCCGGGGGCTCCTACGAGCAGTACTTC

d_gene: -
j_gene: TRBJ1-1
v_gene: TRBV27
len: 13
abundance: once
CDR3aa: CASSLSGTGEAFF
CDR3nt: TGTGCCAGCAGTTTATCAGGGACTGGCGAAGCTTTCTTT

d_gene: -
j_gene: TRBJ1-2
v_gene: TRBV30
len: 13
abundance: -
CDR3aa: CAGLPDAYYGYTF
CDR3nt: TGTGCCGGACTACCGGACGCTTACTATGGCTACACCTTC

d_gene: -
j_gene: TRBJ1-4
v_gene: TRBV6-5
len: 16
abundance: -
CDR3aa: CASSYSVGRGREKLFF
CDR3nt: TGTGCCAGCAGTTACTCGGTCGGCAGGGGCAGGGAAAAACTGTTTTTT

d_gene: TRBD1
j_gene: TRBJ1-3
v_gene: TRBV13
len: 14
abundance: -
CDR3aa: CASSHRTGGNTIYF
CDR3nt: TGTGCCAGCAGCCACAGGACAGGGGGAAACACCATATATTTT

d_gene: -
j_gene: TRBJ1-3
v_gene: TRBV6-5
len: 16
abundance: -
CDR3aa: CASSYSSRLKGNTIYF
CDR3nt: TGTGCCAGCAGTTACTCGAGTAGGCTTAAGGGAAACACCATATATTTT

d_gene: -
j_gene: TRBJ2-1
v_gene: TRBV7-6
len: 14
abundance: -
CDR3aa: CASSLVHGYNEQFF
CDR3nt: TGTGCCAGCAGCTTAGTCCATGGTTACAATGAGCAGTTCTTC

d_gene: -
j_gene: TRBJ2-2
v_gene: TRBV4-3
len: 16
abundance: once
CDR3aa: CASSHTSIYLTGELFF
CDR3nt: TGCGCCAGCAGCCATACTAGTATTTATCTTACCGGGGAGCTGTTTTTT

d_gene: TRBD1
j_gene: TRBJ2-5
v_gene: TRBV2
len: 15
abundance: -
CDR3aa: CASSGQGSSRETQYF
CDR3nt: TGTGCCAGCAGTGGACAGGGCTCCTCTCGGGAGACCCAGTACTTC

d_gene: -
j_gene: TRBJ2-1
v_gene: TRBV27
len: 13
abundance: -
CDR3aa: CASSRSSYNEQFF
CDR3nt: TGTGCCAGCTCGAGGTCCTCCTACAATGAGCAGTTCTTC

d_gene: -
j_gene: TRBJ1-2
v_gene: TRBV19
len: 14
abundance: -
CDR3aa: CASSSPLGNYGYTF
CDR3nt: TGTGCCAGTAGTAGCCCGTTGGGGAACTATGGCTACACCTTC

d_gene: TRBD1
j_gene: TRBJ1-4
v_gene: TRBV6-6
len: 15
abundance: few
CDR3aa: CASRNSGQGYEKLFF
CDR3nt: TGTGCCAGCAGAAATTCGGGACAGGGCTATGAAAAACTGTTTTTT

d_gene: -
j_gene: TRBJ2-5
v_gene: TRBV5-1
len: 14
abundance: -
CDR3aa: CASSFMASRETQYF
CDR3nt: TGCGCCAGCAGCTTTATGGCTAGCCGGGAGACCCAGTACTTC

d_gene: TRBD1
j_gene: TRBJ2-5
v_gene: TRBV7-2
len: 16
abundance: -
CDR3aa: CASSLVTGVRQETQYF
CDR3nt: TGTGCCAGCAGCTTGGTGACAGGGGTCCGCCAAGAGACCCAGTACTTC

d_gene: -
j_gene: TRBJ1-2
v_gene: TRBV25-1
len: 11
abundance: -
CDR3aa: CASLLRGGYTF
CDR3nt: TGTGCCAGCTTGCTCCGGGGGGGCTACACCTTC

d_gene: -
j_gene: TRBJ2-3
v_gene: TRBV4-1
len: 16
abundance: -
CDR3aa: CASSQVNMGLMDTQYF
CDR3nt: TGCGCCAGCAGCCAAGTTAACATGGGCTTAATGGATACGCAGTATTTT

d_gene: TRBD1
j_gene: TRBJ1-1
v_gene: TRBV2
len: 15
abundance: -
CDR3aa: CASSGRDRGSTEAFF
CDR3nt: TGTGCCAGCAGTGGTAGGGACAGGGGTTCCACTGAAGCTTTCTTT

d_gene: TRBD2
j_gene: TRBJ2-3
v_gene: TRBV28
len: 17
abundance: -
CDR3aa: CASSPSFGRRGTDTQYF
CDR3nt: TGTGCCAGCAGTCCCTCATTCGGGAGGAGAGGCACAGATACGCAGTATTTT

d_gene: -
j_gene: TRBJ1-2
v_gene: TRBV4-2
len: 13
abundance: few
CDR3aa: CASSQDFGDGYTF
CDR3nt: TGTGCCAGCAGCCAAGATTTTGGGGATGGCTACACCTTC

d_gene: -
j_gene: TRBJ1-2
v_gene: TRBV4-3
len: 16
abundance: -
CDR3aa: CASSQDRARTNYGYTF
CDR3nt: TGCGCCAGCAGCCAAGATCGTGCACGAACTAACTATGGCTACACCTTC

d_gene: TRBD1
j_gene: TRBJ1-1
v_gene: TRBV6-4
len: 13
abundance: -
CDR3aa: CASSAGQATEAFF
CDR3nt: TGTGCCAGCAGTGCCGGACAGGCCACTGAAGCTTTCTTT

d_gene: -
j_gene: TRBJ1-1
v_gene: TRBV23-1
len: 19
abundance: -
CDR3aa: CASRLADSKGELGNTEAFF
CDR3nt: TGCGCCAGCAGACTCGCAGACTCCAAGGGGGAGCTGGGGAACACTGAAGCTTTCTTT

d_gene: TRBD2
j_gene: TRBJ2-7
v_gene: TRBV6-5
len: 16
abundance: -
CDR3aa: CASSYSTSGSSYEQYF
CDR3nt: TGTGCCAGCAGTTACTCTACCAGCGGGAGTTCATACGAGCAGTACTTC

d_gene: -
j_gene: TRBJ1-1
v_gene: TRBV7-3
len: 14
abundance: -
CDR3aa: CASSLTSGGTEAFF
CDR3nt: TGTGCCAGCAGCTTAACTTCGGGGGGCACTGAAGCTTTCTTT

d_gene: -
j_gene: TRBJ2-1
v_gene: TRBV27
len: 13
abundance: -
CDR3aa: CAIPGVSHNEQFF
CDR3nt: TGTGCCATCCCAGGAGTGTCCCATAATGAGCAGTTCTTC